This T cell receptor (beta chain) emerged from a study of tumor and adjacent non-tumor tissue in lung cancer. Study-level information: Aged about 31 to 80 years, patients included 10 men and five or six women with stage I to III disease. Samples averaged roughly 4.2 million productive TCRbeta reads each. Study-level findings and limits: Higher tumor TCR diversity was associated with shorter survival. In normal lung, the top 100 clones were significantly more dominant than in tumor.

No cell sorting was done before RNA was extracted from the tissue. The normal lung tissue was taken more than 3 cm from the tumor edge. About this clonotype itself: As yet, its antigen is unknown. Being one base from a much bigger clone, this may be a read error.

A modified ARM-PCR protocol with three rounds of nested PCR amplified TCRbeta. Each CDR3 protein gets one entry after TCRdb re-called the multiplex PCR reads with MiXCR. Among about 86,000 distinct CDR3 sequences listed, 65% to 80% were seen once. CDR1 and CDR2 from the germline V gene are PRHDT and FYEKMQ (reference sequence). CDR3 length equals 15 residues. The receptor was derived from a woman aged 45-60 years with non-small cell lung cancer. The genes are TRBV13 and TRBJ2-7, with D unresolved. The specimen sequenced was distant non-tumor lung tissue. The CDR3, as DNA: TGTGTCAGCACCCTCAGTGGAGCAGCGTCCTACGAGCAGTACTTC. It encodes CVSTLSGAASYEQYF.